The 19 T cell receptor beta chains below were found in one sample sequenced in a study of metastatic and nonmetastatic thyroid tumors. No patient had received any treatment before thyroid surgery. Via MiXCR, TCRdb re-called the PCR reads. This repertoire shows around 20,000 clones, less than 20% found once; its top ten account for 25% to 30%. The sequenced sample was blood. These receptors were taken from a female donor with papillary thyroid cancer or a benign thyroid nodule (not recorded which). Some clones in this sample may be carry-over from other donors' samples.

This clone appeared many times. The rearrangement uses TRBV4-3 and TRBJ2-5; 12 bases map to TRBD2. J was trimmed by 2 bases and V by 1 base; bases with no gene match: 8. Germline V gene data show CDR1 as LGHNA and CDR2 as YSLEER. CDR3 length: 18 residues. CDR3 sequence: CASSQGPPTSGRQETQYF. The CDR3 coding sequence is TGCGCCAGCAGCCAAGGTCCCCCGACTAGCGGGAGACAAGAGACCCAGTACTTC.

For this clone: This may arise from a read error, as a much more abundant clone is one base away. The same CDR3 also results from other DNA sequences found in this sample. V gene TRBV30 combines with J gene TRBJ1-1; D is possibly TRBD1 (6 bases). The CDR3 has 13 residues. CDR1 GTSNPN and CDR2 SVGIG come from the germline V gene (reference sequence). CDR3 nucleotides: TGTGCCTGGAGTCGCAGGGGTCGATCTGAAGCCTTCTTT. Translated: CAWSRRGRSEAFF.

Worth noting for this clone: Its ends do not fully match the called genes, so a read error is possible. The genes are TRBV18 and TRBJ1-5, with D unclear. The CDR3 totals 13 residues. Germline V lookup: CDR1 KGHSH, CDR2 LQKENI. CDR3 sequence reads: CASSEGTNKPQHF. Here the CDR3 DNA reads TGTGCAAGCTCGGAGGGAACCAATAAGCCCCAGCATTTT.

This clone was seen many times. The rearrangement uses TRBV19 and TRBJ1-3; D not certain. Germline V gene data show CDR1 as LNHDA and CDR2 as SQIVND (reference sequence). The CDR3 runs 15 residues. V gave up 5 bases and J gave up 2 bases, with 13 bases separating them. In DNA, the CDR3 is TGTGCCAGTAGTGATGCGGGTTATCCTGGAAACACCATATATTTT. Translated: CASSDAGYPGNTIYF.

This clone was seen repeatedly, ten times or more. The V gene is TRBV11-2, the J gene TRBJ2-3, with 10 bases lining up with TRBD2. Germline loops: CDR1 SGHAT, CDR2 FQNNGV. J was trimmed by 6 bases and V by 3 bases; bases with no gene match: 3. This CDR3 is built from 14 residues. CDR3 loop: CASSFGLAADTQYF. The CDR3 coding sequence is TGTGCCAGCAGCTTCGGACTAGCGGCGGATACGCAGTATTTT.

V usage is TRBV7-8 and J usage is TRBJ2-7; no definite D call. The CDR3 is 14 residues long. The V end lost 1 base, the J end lost 2 bases, and 9 bases lay between the germline ends. The germline gives CDR1 SGHVS, CDR2 FQNEAQ. This chain's CDR3 is CASSLDRNAYEQYF. As DNA, the CDR3 is TGTGCCAGCAGCTTAGATAGGAACGCCTACGAGCAGTACTTC.

This clone has ten or more counts. J is TRBJ2-5 and V is TRBV29-1; TRBD1 matches 7 bases. Germline V CDR1 and CDR2: SQVTM, ANQGSEA. V lost 3 bases and J lost 3; bases outside the gene matches: 10. The CDR3 is 15 amino acids. The CDR3: CSVEPPTGFEETQYF. The CDR3 bases are TGCAGCGTTGAGCCACCGACAGGGTTTGAAGAGACCCAGTACTTC.

The chain recombines TRBV20-1 with TRBJ2-1; D remains unclear. Germline V gives CDR1 DFQATT, CDR2 SNEGSKA (reference sequence). This CDR3 comprises 11 residues. Trimming stripped 2 bases from V and 7 bases from J, with 6 bases between. The DNA of the CDR3 is TGCAGTGCTAGATGGGTAAATGAGCAGTTCTTC. Protein product: CSARWVNEQFF.

This clone was detected ten times or more. The chain joins TRBV13 to TRBJ1-1; the D is unclear. Per the germline V gene, CDR1 is PRHDT and CDR2 is FYEKMQ (reference sequence). The CDR3 length is 15 residues. V lost 0 bases and J lost 0, with 8 bases in between. CDR3 region: CASSLGRTVNTEAFF. In nucleotides, the CDR3 is TGTGCCAGCAGCTTAGGCAGGACGGTGAACACTGAAGCTTTCTTT.

This clone was recorded at least ten times. This chain links TRBV18 with TRBJ2-7, with D perhaps TRBD1 (5 bases). The CDR3 totals 15 residues. CDR1 is KGHSH and CDR2 is LQKENI in the germline V gene. Between the trimmed V and J ends, which lost 2 bases and 0 bases, there was a span of 11 bases. CDR3 DNA: TGTGCCAGCTCACCAAGACAGTCGAGCTCCTACGAGCAGTACTTC. Translating gives CASSPRQSSSYEQYF.

The rearrangement joins TRBV7-3 to TRBJ2-1; TRBD2 aligns across 8 bases. After removal of 7 bases from V and 0 bases from J, the junction contained 8 bases not matched to a gene. The CDR3 is made up of 16 amino acids. Germline CDR1 SGHTA, CDR2 FQGTGA. CDR3 bases: TGTGCCAGCACCCCCGTTAGCGGGGCCTCCTACAATGAGCAGTTCTTC. Its protein product is CASTPVSGASYNEQFF.

The sample holds many counts of this clone. This chain joins TRBV30 and TRBJ1-2, with a tentative D call TRBD1 (5 bases). CDR3 size: 16 residues. CDR1 is GTSNPN, CDR2 SVGIG, per germline (reference sequence). Trimming took off 2 bases at V and 1 base at J, with 17 bases between the two ends. CDR3 region: CAWSTRGPKDNYGYTF. For the CDR3, the DNA is TGTGCCTGGAGTACCCGGGGACCAAAGGATAACTATGGCTACACCTTC.

This clone was counted a few times. The CDR3 DNA sequence: TGTGCCAGCCAACAGGGGCACGAGGAGCTGTTTTTT. Its protein is CASQQGHEELFF. The chain recombines TRBV12-3 or TRBV12-4 with TRBJ2-2; 7 positions match TRBD1. J lost 10 bases, V lost 8 bases, and 7 bases had no gene match. CDR3 length: 12 residues.

This clone was recorded many times. A read error may produce the germline difference seen at one junction end. The chain is built from TRBV12-3 or TRBV12-4 and TRBJ2-5, with 11 bases aligning to TRBD2. The CDR3 consists of 15 residues. The CDR3 region has the DNA TGTGCCAGCAGTCTAGCGGGGGGCCGGGGGGAGACCCAGTACTTC. Encoded protein: CASSLAGGRGETQYF.

Points on this clone: This may be a read error, as it is one base from a much larger clone. This chain joins TRBV9 and TRBJ2-1; possibly TRBD1 for D (6 bases). The V end lost 3 bases, the J end lost 6 bases, and 16 bases lay between the germline ends. CDR3 length: 15 residues. Per the germline V gene, CDR1 is SGDLS and CDR2 is YYNGEE. The CDR3, as DNA: TGTGCCAGCAGCGCTCCCAGCAGGGACATCAATGAGCAGTTCTTC. This codes for CASSAPSRDINEQFF.

This clone was observed at least ten times. The gene calls are TRBV3-1 and TRBJ2-3, with D unresolved. The ends were cut back, 1 base at V and 0 bases at J, with 8 bases in the middle. CDR1 is LGHDT and CDR2 is YNNKEL in the germline V gene (reference sequence). The CDR3 is 15 residues long. DNA for the CDR3: TGTGCCAGCAGCCAAGTACTGGGGAGCACAGATACGCAGTATTTT. It encodes CASSQVLGSTDTQYF.

Note on this clone: This may arise from a read error, as a much more abundant clone is one base away. The rearrangement uses TRBV7-9 and TRBJ2-5; D not certain. The germline V gene has CDR1 SEHNR and CDR2 FQNEAQ (reference sequence). This CDR3 contains 13 residues. CDR3 sequence: CASSLSGQGTQYF. CDR3 nucleotide sequence: TGTGCCAGCAGCTTATCAGGCCAAGGGACCCAGTACTTC.

CDR3 in DNA: TGTGCCAGCAGTGATAGGGGGTCCGGGGAGCTGTTTTTT. Protein product: CASSDRGSGELFF. The V call is TRBV6-1, the J call TRBJ2-2, with a tentative D call TRBD1 (6 bases). Trimming took 3 bases from V and 6 from J, leaving 8 bases between them. This CDR3 contains 13 residues. CDR1 is MNHNS, CDR2 SASEGT, per germline.

This clone was detected ten times or more. The CDR3 spells CASSQVGLYETQYF. CDR3 DNA sequence: TGCGCCAGCAGCCAAGTAGGGCTGTACGAGACCCAGTACTTC. This chain links TRBV4-3 with TRBJ2-5; D ambiguous. This CDR3 contains 14 residues. V lost 1 base to trimming and J lost 5 bases, with 11 bases between them. Germline V gene sequence: CDR1 LGHNA, CDR2 YSLEER.